This T cell receptor (beta chain) was identified in a study of blood T cell repertoires in COVID-19. Data came from immunoSEQ multiplex PCR; TCRdb stores just in-frame clones and leaves some out. Of 490,000 or so clones in the sample, around 85% were seen once. Sequenced material: PBMCs or T cells enriched from blood (not recorded which). The TCR was taken from a woman aged 60-75 years who had recovered from COVID-19.

CDR3 nucleotide sequence: TGTGCCAGCACCAAGGGACAGGGGGATAATTCACCCCTCCACTTT. Its protein is CASTKGQGDNSPLHF. The V call is TRBV6-5, the J call TRBJ1-6, with TRBD1 matching 11 bases. The trim removed 7 bases at V and 5 bases at J, leaving 4 bases unmatched. The CDR3 length is 15 residues. Germline V lookup: CDR1 MNHEY, CDR2 SVGAGI.